This T cell receptor beta chain was sequenced during a study of blood T cell repertoires in COVID-19. TCRdb keeps only in-frame clones here, not all; method: immunoSEQ multiplex PCR. The table shows 200,000 to 300,000 clones, with more than 70% occurring only once. The source is a woman between 45 and 60 years old with acute or convalescent COVID-19. Source material: peripheral blood.

For the CDR3, the DNA is TGTGCCTGGAGTGATCGAACAGGGGCCTCCTATAATTCACCCCTCCACTTT. This encodes CAWSDRTGASYNSPLHF. This chain uses TRBV30 with TRBJ1-6; TRBD1 matches at 7 bases. Germline V gene data show CDR1 as GTSNPN and CDR2 as SVGIG (reference sequence). CDR3 length: 17 amino acids. V dropped 1 base and J dropped 0; count of bases not matched to a gene: 6. Together with reference TRBV30 and TRBJ1-6, the CDR3 gives the full variable domain: SQTIHQWPATLVQPVGSPLSLECTVEGTSNPNLYWYRQAAGRGLQLLFYSVGIGQISSEVPQNLSASRPQDRQFILSSKKLLLSDSGFYLCAWSDRTGASYNSPLHFGNGTRLTVT.